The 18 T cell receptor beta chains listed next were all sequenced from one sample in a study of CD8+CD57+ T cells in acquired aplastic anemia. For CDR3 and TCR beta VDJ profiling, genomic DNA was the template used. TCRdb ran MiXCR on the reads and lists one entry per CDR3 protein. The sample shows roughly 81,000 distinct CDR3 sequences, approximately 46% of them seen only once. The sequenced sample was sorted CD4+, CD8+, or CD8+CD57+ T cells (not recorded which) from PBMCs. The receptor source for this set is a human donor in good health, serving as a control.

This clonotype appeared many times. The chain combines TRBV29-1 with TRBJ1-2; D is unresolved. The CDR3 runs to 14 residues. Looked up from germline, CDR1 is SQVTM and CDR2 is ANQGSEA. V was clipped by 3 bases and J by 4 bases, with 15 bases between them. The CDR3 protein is CSVDPGTDVYGYTF. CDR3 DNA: TGCAGCGTTGATCCGGGAACCGACGTCTATGGCTACACCTTC.

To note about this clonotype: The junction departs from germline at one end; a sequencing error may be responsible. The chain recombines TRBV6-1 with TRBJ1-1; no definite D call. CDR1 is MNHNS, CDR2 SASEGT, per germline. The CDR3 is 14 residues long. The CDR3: CASGVGSMNTEALF. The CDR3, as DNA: TGTGCCAGTGGAGTTGGGAGTATGAACACTGAAGCTCTCTTT.

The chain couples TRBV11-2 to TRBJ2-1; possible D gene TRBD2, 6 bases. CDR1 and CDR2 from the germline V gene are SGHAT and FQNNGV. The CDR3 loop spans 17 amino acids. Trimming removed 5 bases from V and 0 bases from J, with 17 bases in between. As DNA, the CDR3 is TGTGCCAGCAGCGTAGGGTTAGGAGGGAGCTCCTACAATGAGCAGTTCTTC. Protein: CASSVGLGGSSYNEQFF. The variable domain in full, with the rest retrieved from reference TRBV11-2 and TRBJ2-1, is EAGVAQSPRYKIIEKRQSVAFWCNPISGHATLYWYQQILGQGPKLLIQFQNNGVVDDSQLPKDRFSAERLKGVDSTLKIQPAKLEDSAVYLCASSVGLGGSSYNEQFFGPGTRLTVL.

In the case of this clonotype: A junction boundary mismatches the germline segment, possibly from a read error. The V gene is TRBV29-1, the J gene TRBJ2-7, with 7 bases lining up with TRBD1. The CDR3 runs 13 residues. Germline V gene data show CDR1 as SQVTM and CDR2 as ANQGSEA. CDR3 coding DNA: TGTAGCGTTGTTAAGGGGGCAAGCACCGAGCAGCACTTC. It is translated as CSVVKGASTEQHF.

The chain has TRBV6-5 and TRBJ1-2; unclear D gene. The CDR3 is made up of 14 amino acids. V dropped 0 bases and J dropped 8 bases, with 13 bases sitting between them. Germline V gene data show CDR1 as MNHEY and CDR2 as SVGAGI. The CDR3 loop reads CASSYSMGIGGYTF. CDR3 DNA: TGTGCCAGCAGTTACTCGATGGGGATAGGCGGCTACACCTTC.

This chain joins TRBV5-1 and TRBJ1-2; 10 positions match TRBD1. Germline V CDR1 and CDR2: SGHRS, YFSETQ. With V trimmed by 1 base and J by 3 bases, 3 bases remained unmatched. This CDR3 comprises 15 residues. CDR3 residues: CASSLFGTGDYGYTF. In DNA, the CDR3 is TGCGCCAGCAGCTTGTTCGGGACAGGGGACTATGGCTACACCTTC.

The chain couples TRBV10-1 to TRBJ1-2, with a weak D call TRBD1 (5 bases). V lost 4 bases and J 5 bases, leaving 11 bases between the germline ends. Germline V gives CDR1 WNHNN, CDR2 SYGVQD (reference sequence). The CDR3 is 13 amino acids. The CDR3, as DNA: TGCGCCAGCAGTGTACAGGTACGGTATGGCTACACCTTC. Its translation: CASSVQVRYGYTF.

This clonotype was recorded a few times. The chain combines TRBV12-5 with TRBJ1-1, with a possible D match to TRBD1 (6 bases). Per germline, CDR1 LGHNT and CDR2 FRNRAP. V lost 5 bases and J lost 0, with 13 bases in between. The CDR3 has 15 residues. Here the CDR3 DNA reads TGTGCTAGTGGTGGGACCGGACAGCTGAACACTGAAGCTTTCTTT. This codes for CASGGTGQLNTEAFF.

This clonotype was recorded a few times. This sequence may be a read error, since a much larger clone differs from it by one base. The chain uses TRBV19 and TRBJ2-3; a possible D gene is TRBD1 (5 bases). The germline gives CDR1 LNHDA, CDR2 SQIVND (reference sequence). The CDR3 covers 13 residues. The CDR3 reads CSTDSYLTDTQYF. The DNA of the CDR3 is TGTTCCACAGACAGTTACTTGACAGATACGCAGTATTTT.

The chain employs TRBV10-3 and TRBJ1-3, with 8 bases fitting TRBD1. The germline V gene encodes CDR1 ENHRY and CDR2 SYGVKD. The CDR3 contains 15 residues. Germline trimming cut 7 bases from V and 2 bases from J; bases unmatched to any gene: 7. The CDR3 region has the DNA TGTGCCATCAACCAGGACAGGGACCCTGGAAACACCATATATTTT. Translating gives CAINQDRDPGNTIYF.

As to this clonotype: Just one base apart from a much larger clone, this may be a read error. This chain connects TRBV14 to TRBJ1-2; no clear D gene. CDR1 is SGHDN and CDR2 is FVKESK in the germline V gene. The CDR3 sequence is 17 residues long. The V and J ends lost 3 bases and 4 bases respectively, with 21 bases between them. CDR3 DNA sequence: TGTGCCAGCAGCCATGTCCCGGGCGAGGAGGAGGGCTATGGCTACACCTTC. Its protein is CASSHVPGEEEGYGYTF.

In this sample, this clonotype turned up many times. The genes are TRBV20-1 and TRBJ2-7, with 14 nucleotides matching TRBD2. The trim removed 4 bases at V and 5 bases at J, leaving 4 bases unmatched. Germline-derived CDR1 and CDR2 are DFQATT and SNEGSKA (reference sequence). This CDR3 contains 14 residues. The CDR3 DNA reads TGCAGTGCTAAGGGGACTAGCGGGAGAAACGAGCAGTACTTC. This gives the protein CSAKGTSGRNEQYF.

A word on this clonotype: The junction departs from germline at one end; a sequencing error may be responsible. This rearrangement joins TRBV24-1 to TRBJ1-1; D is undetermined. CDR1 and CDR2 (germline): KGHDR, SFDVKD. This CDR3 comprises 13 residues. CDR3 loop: CDTSDPPGLEAFF. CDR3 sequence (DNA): TGTGACACCAGTGATCCCCCGGGCCTTGAAGCTTTCTTT.

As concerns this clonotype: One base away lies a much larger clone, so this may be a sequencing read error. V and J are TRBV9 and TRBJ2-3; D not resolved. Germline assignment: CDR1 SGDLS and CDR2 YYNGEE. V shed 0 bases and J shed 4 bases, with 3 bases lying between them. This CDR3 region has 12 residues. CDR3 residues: CASSVGADTQYF. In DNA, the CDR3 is TGTGCCAGCAGCGTAGGGGCAGATACGCAGTATTTT.

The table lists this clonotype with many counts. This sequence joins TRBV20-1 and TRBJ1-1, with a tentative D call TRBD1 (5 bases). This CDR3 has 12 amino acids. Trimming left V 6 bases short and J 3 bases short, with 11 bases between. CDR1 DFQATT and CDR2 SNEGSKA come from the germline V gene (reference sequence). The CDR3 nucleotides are TGCAGTGCCTCACGAGGGGACACTGAAGCTTTCTTT. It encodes CSASRGDTEAFF.

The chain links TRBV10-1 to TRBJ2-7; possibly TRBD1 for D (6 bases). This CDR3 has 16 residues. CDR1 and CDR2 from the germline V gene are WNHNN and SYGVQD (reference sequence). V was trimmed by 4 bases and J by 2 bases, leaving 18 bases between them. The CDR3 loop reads CASSGPRGNAAYEQYF. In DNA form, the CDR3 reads TGCGCCAGCAGTGGCCCCAGGGGAAACGCGGCCTACGAGCAGTACTTC.

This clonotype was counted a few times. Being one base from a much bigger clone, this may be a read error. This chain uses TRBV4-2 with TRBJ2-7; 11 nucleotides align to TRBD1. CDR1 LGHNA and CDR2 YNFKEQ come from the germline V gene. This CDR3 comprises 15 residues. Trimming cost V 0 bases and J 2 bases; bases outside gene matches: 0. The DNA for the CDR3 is TGTGCCAGCAGCCAAGAGGGACAGGGGGCCTACGAGCAGTACTTC. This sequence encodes CASSQEGQGAYEQYF.

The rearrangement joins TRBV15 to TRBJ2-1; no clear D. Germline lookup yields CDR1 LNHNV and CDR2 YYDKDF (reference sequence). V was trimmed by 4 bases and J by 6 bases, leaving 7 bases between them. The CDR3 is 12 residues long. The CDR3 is CATSTSTNEQFF. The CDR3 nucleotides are TGTGCCACCAGCACCTCGACCAATGAGCAGTTCTTC.